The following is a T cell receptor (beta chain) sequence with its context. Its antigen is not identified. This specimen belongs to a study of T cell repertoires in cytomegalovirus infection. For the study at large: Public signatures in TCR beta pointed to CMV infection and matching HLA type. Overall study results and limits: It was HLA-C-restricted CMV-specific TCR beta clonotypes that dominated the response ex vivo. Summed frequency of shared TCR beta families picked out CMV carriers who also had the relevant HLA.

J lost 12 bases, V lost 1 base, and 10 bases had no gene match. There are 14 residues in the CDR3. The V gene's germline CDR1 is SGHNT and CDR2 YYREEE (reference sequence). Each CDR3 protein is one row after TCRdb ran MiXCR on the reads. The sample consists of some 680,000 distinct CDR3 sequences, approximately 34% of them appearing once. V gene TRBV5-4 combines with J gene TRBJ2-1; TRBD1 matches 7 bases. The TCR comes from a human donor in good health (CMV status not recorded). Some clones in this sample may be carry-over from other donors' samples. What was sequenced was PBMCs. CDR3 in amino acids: CASSLLRHRGLQFF. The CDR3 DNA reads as TGTGCCAGCAGCTTGCTGAGACACAGGGGCTTGCAGTTCTTC.